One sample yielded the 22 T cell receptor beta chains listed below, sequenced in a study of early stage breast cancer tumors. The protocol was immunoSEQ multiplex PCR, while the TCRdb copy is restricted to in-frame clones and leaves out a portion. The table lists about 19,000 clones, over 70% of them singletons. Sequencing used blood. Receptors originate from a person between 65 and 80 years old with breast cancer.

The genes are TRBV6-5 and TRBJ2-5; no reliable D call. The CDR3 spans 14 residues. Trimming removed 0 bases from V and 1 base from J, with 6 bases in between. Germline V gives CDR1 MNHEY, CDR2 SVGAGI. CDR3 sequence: CASSYSSGQETQYF. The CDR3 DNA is TGTGCCAGCAGTTACTCGAGTGGCCAAGAGACCCAGTACTTC.

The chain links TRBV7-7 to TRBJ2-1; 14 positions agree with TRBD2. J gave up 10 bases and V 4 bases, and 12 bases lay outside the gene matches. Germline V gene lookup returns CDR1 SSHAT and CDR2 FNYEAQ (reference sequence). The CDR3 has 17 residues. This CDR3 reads CASSSRMTSGGEAEQFF. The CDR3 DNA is TGTGCCAGCAGCTCCCGAATGACTAGCGGGGGGGAAGCCGAGCAGTTCTTC. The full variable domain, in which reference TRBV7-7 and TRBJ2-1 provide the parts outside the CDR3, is GAGVSQSPRYKVTKRGQDVTLRCDPISSHATLYWYQQALGQGPEFLTYFNYEAQPDKSGLPSDRFSAERPEGSISTLTIQRTEQRDSAMYRCASSSRMTSGGEAEQFFGPGTRLTVL.

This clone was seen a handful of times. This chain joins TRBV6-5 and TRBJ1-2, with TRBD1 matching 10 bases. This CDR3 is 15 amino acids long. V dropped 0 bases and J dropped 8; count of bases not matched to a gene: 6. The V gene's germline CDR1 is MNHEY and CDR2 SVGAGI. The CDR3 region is CASSYSGQGKEGYTF. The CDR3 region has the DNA TGTGCCAGCAGTTACTCGGGACAGGGGAAAGAAGGCTACACCTTC.

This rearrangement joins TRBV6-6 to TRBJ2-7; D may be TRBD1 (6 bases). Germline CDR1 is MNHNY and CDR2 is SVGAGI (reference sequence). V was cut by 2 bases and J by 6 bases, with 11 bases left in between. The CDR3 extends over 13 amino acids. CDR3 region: CASSYPTRGEQYF. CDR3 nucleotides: TGTGCCAGCAGTTACCCTACCAGGGGCGAGCAGTACTTC.

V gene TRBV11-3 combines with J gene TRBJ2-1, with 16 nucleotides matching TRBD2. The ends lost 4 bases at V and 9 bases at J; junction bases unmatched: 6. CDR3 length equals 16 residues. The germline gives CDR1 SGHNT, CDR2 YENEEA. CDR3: CASSSGLAGGRSEQFF. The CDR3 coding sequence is TGTGCCAGCAGCTCGGGACTAGCGGGGGGGCGCAGTGAGCAGTTCTTC.

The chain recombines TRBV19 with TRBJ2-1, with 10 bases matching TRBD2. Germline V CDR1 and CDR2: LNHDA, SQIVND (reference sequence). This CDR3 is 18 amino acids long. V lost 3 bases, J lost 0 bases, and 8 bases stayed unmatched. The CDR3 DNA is TGTGCCAGTAGTATGTCCGGACTAGCGGCGAGCTCCTACAATGAGCAGTTCTTC. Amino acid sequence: CASSMSGLAASSYNEQFF.

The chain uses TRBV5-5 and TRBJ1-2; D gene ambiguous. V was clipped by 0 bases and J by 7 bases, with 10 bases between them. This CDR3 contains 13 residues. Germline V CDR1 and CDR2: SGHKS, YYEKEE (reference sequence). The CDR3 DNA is TGTGCCAGCAGCTTGGGACAAGTTGGTGGCTACACCTTC. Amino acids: CASSLGQVGGYTF.

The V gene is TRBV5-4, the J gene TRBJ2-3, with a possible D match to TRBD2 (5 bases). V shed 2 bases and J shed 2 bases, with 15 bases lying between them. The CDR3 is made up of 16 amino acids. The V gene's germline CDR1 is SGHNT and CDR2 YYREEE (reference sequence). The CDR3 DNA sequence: TGTGCCAGCAGCTTACCTAGCTTGGGTTTCACAGATACGCAGTATTTT. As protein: CASSLPSLGFTDTQYF.

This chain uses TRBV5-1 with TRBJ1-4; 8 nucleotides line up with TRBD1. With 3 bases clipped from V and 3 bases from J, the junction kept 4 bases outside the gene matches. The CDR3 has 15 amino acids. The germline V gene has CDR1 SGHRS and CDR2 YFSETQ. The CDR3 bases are TGCGCCAGCAGCTACCAGGGGGCTTCTAATGAAAAACTGTTTTTT. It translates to CASSYQGASNEKLFF.

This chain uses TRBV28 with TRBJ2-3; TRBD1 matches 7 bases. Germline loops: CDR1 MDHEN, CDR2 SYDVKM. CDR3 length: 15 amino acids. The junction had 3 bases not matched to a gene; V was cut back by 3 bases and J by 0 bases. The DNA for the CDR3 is TGTGCCAGCAGTTTGGGACAGAAAAGCACAGATACGCAGTATTTT. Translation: CASSLGQKSTDTQYF.

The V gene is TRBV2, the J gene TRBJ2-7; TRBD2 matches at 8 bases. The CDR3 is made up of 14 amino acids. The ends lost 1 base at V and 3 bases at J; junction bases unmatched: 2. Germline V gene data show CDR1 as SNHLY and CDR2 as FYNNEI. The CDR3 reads CASSEGLAGYEQYF. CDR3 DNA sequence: TGTGCCAGCAGTGAAGGGCTAGCGGGCTACGAGCAGTACTTC.

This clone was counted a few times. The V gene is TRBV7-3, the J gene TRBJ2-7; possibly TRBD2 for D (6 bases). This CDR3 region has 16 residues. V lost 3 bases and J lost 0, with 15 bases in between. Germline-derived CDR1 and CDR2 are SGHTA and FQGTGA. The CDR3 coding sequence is TGTGCCAGCAGCTTCCTGGGAGGCGGTACCTCCTACGAGCAGTACTTC. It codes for CASSFLGGGTSYEQYF.

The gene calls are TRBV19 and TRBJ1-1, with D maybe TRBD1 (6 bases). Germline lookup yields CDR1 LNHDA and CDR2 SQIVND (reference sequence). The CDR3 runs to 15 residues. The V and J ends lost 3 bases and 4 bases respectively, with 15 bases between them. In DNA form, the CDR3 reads TGTGCCAGTAGTATGGGAAACCGGGACACCACTGAAGCTTTCTTT. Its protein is CASSMGNRDTTEAFF.

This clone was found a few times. DNA for the CDR3: TGTGCCAGCAGTGAAATGACAGGGTATAGCAATCAGCCCCAGCATTTT. It codes for CASSEMTGYSNQPQHF. V usage is TRBV6-1 and J usage is TRBJ1-5; 7 bases are a match to TRBD1. The CDR3 has 16 amino acids. Trimming removed 2 bases from V and 0 bases from J; junction bases left unmatched: 4. Looked up from germline, CDR1 is MNHNS and CDR2 is SASEGT.

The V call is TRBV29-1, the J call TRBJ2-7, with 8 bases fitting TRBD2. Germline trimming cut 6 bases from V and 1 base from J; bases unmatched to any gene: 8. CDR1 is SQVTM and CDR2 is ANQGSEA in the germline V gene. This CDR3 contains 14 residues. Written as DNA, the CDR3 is TGCAGCGTCGTGGGTCTAGCGGGTTCCTACGAGCAGTACTTC. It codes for CSVVGLAGSYEQYF.

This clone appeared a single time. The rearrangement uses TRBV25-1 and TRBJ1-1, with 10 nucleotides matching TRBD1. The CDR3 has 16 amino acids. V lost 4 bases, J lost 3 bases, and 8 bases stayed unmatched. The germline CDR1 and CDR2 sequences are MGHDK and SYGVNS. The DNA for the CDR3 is TGTGCCAGCAGTGTTGCGGGACAGGGGTGGGACACTGAAGCTTTCTTT. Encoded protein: CASSVAGQGWDTEAFF.

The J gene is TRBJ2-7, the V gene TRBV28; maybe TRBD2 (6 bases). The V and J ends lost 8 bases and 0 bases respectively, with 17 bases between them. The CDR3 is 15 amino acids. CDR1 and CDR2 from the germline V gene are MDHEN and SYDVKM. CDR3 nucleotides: TGTGCCAGCCTCCCCCCTCGGGGGATCTCCTACGAGCAGTACTTC. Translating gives CASLPPRGISYEQYF.

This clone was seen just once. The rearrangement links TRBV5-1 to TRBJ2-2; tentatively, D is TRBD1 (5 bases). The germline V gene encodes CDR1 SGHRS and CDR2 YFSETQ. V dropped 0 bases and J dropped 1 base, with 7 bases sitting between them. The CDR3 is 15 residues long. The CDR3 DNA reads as TGCGCCAGCAGCTTGGAAGGGGAGAACACCGGGGAGCTGTTTTTT. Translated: CASSLEGENTGELFF.

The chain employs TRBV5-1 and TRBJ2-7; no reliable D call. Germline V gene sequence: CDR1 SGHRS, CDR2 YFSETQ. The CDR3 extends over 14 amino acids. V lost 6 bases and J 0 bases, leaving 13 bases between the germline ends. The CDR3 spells CASTLESTSYEQYF. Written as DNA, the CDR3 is TGCGCCAGCACCCTAGAGAGCACCTCCTACGAGCAGTACTTC.

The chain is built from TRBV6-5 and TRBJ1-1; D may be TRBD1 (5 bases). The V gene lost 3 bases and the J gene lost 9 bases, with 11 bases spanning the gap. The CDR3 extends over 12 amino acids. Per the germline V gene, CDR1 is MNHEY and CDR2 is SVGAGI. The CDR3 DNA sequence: TGTGCCAGCAGTTATTCCCAGGGAAAAGCTTTCTTT. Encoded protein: CASSYSQGKAFF.

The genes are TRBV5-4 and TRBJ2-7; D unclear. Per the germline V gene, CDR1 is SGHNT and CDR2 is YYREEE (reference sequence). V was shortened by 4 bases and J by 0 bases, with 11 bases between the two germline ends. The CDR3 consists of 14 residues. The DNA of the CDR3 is TGTGCCAGCAGCCCCGGCGGTAGCTCCTACGAGCAGTACTTC. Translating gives CASSPGGSSYEQYF.

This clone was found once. CDR3 protein: CASSLRGRTGRTDTQYF. The CDR3 DNA follows: TGTGCCAGCAGCTTACGAGGTCGGACAGGGCGCACAGATACGCAGTATTTT. The chain links TRBV7-8 to TRBJ2-3, with 8 bases that match TRBD1. CDR1 and CDR2 (germline): SGHVS, FQNEAQ. J gave up 1 base and V 2 bases, and 8 bases lay outside the gene matches. The length of the CDR3 is 17 residues. Looking up the rest from reference TRBV7-8 and TRBJ2-3 gives the full variable domain: GAGVSQSPRYKVAKRGQDVALRCDPISGHVSLFWYQQALGQGPEFLTYFQNEAQLDKSGLPSDRFFAERPEGSVSTLKIQRTQQEDSAVYLCASSLRGRTGRTDTQYFGPGTRLTVL.